This T cell receptor beta chain was observed in a study of blood T cell repertoires in COVID-19. In the study overall: COVID-19 samples from acute and convalescent phases originated in the United States, Italy and Spain.

The CDR3 loop spans 16 amino acids. Trimming removed 1 base at V and 2 bases at J, with 15 bases between. The germline gives CDR1 SGHTA, CDR2 FQGNSA. Per the original data handling: Cell counts per sample came from amplifying reference gene primers. The table came from immunoSEQ multiplex PCR; TCRdb's copy has only in-frame clones and leaves some out. The V and J calls and clone size are taken from that table; D and trimming were inferred from the DNA. Of about 180,000 clones in the sample, less than 90% are singletons; the top ten hold less than 1.5%. Sequencing was carried out using PBMCs or T cells enriched from blood (not recorded which). The V gene is TRBV7-2, the J gene TRBJ2-7; maybe TRBD2 (6 bases). The receptor was isolated from a human donor with acute COVID-19. The donor label of this sample is uncertain. The CDR3 is CASSLVGAGSTYEQYF. As DNA, the CDR3 is TGTGCCAGCAGCTTAGTTGGGGCGGGGTCTACCTACGAGCAGTACTTC.